The 23 T cell receptor beta chains reported below all come from one sample, sequenced in a study of radiation and T cells in renal cell carcinoma. The time point here: blood 2 weeks post-SBRT. The treatment was: 15 Gy SBRT to primary tumor, nephrectomy 4 weeks later. Some clones are missing from TCRdb's copy, which holds only in-frame ones; the method was immunoSEQ multiplex PCR. The table lists 100,000 to 150,000 clones, around 80% of them singletons. The specimen comprised blood, sampled from a patient whose treatment included radiotherapy and nephrectomy. The source of these receptors is a man aged 50-59 years with renal cell carcinoma.

The rearrangement links TRBV6-6 to TRBJ2-7, with 10 bases aligning to TRBD2. Germline loops: CDR1 MNHNY, CDR2 SVGAGI (reference sequence). Losses at the gene ends were 4 bases for V and 6 bases for J; bases not matched to a gene: 9. The CDR3 sequence is 15 residues long. For the CDR3, the DNA is TGTGCCAGCAGTTCGCTAGCGGGAGAGGGAGGCGAGCAGTACTTC. Its translation: CASSSLAGEGGEQYF.

As for this clone: At one boundary the junction diverges from the germline segment, which might be a read error. The chain has TRBV28 and TRBJ1-1; no clear D. The CDR3 sequence is 14 residues long. Germline values: CDR1 MDHEN, CDR2 SYDVKM. CDR3 region: CASSLPPGNAEAFF. The CDR3 nucleotides are TGTGCCAGCAGTTTGCCCCCCGGGAACGCTGAAGCTTTCTTT.

The rearrangement joins TRBV30 to TRBJ1-2; perhaps TRBD1 as D (6 bases). CDR3 length equals 13 residues. Deletions cut 3 bases from V and 6 bases from J, with 14 bases between. In germline, CDR1 is GTSNPN, CDR2 SVGIG (reference sequence). CDR3 bases: TGTGCCTGGAGGGCACAGGGTTCGGATGGCTACACCTTC. Protein sequence: CAWRAQGSDGYTF.

The gene calls are TRBV10-3 and TRBJ1-5; no firm D call. This CDR3 comprises 15 residues. Deletions cut 2 bases from V and 0 bases from J, with 8 bases between. Germline lookup yields CDR1 ENHRY and CDR2 SYGVKD. The chain's CDR3 is CAISERGDSNQPQHF. The CDR3 coding sequence is TGTGCCATCAGTGAGCGGGGTGATAGCAATCAGCCCCAGCATTTT.

The chain combines TRBV9 with TRBJ1-5; D is uncertain. This CDR3 is 14 amino acids long. V lost 3 bases, J lost 1 base, and 8 bases lay in between. Germline-derived CDR1 and CDR2 are SGDLS and YYNGEE. Written as DNA, the CDR3 is TGTGCCAGCAGCGCTTCATGGAGCAATCAGCCCCAGCATTTT. This translates into CASSASWSNQPQHF.

The V and J genes are TRBV6-5 and TRBJ2-2; 9 bases fit TRBD1. The V and J ends lost 10 bases and 5 bases, in that order; junction bases with no gene match: 5. CDR1 is MNHEY and CDR2 is SVGAGI in the germline V gene. The CDR3 is 13 residues long. The CDR3 is CATRDRATGELFF. The CDR3 DNA reads as TGTGCCACCCGGGACAGGGCGACCGGGGAGCTGTTTTTT.

Of note for this clone: One end of the junction varies from germline; a read error may be responsible. V is TRBV6-5 and J is TRBJ1-1; 10 nucleotides align to TRBD1. From germline, CDR1 is MNHEY and CDR2 SVGAGI. This CDR3 is built from 14 residues. The CDR3: CASRTGDRGTGAFF. The DNA of the CDR3 is TGTGCCAGCAGAACAGGGGACAGGGGCACTGGAGCTTTCTTT.

This clone was detected once. This chain connects TRBV30 to TRBJ2-3, with a weak D call TRBD2 (6 bases). The germline CDR1 and CDR2 sequences are GTSNPN and SVGIG (reference sequence). This CDR3 has 16 amino acids. V was shortened by 0 bases and J by 0 bases, with 13 bases between the two germline ends. CDR3 residues: CAWSVLVGTSTDTQYF. The CDR3 nucleotides are TGTGCCTGGAGTGTACTGGTGGGGACTAGCACAGATACGCAGTATTTT.

This CDR3 is CASSRPNTGELFF. DNA for the CDR3: TGTGCCAGCTCACGACCGAACACCGGGGAGCTGTTTTTT. V is TRBV18 and J is TRBJ2-2; D unresolved. Germline V lookup: CDR1 KGHSH, CDR2 LQKENI. CDR3 length: 13 amino acids. Deletions cut 4 bases from V and 0 bases from J, with 3 bases between.

The CDR3 DNA is TGTGCCAGCAGTGAATTTGGGACAGGGGACGAAAAACTGTTTTTT. It encodes CASSEFGTGDEKLFF. V is TRBV6-1 and J is TRBJ1-4; 10 bases agree with TRBD1. The V and J ends lost 2 bases and 8 bases, in that order; junction bases with no gene match: 5. CDR3 length equals 15 residues. From germline, CDR1 is MNHNS and CDR2 SASEGT.

V is TRBV4-2 and J is TRBJ1-1, with D possibly TRBD1 on 6 matching bases. The germline V gene has CDR1 LGHNA and CDR2 YNFKEQ. The V and J ends lost 0 bases and 1 base respectively, with 12 bases between them. This CDR3 region has 16 residues. CDR3 bases: TGTGCCAGCAGCCAAGATCGTGGGGGCGGGAACACTGAAGCTTTCTTT. Translated: CASSQDRGGGNTEAFF.

Here the CDR3 reads CASSHRTGGLDTQYF. The CDR3 coding sequence is TGTGCCAGCTCACACAGGACAGGGGGTTTGGATACGCAGTATTTT. The genes are TRBV18 and TRBJ2-3, with 10 bases lining up with TRBD1. The V gene's germline CDR1 is KGHSH and CDR2 LQKENI. This CDR3 is built from 15 residues. V shed 4 bases and J 6 bases; nucleotides not matched to a gene: 7.

This clone was counted between two and nine times. The chain combines TRBV9 with TRBJ2-3; no clear D. Germline V gene data show CDR1 as SGDLS and CDR2 as YYNGEE. This CDR3 is 14 amino acids long. Trimming pared 4 bases from V and 6 bases from J, leaving 15 bases between. The CDR3: CASSSRPGSDTQYF. CDR3 bases: TGTGCCAGCAGCTCTCGACCGGGTAGCGATACGCAGTATTTT.

The V call is TRBV5-4, the J call TRBJ2-6; 12 nucleotides match TRBD1. The trim removed 3 bases at V and 4 bases at J, leaving 8 bases unmatched. Germline V gene lookup returns CDR1 SGHNT and CDR2 YYREEE (reference sequence). The length of the CDR3 is 18 residues. The CDR3 DNA sequence: TGTGCCAGCAGCTCCCCGGGACAGGGGGCGGGAGGGGCCAACGTCCTGACTTTC. This codes for CASSSPGQGAGGANVLTF.

The rearrangement links TRBV15 to TRBJ2-3; D is uncertain. V was pared by 1 base and J by 5 bases, with 7 bases between. CDR1 and CDR2 (germline): LNHNV, YYDKDF (reference sequence). The CDR3 contains 13 residues. CDR3 DNA sequence: TGTGCCACCAGCAGAGCGGTAATAGATACGCAGTATTTT. Translation: CATSRAVIDTQYF.

The CDR3 protein is CASRSGAPDETGELFF. CDR3 DNA: TGTGCCAGCCGCTCGGGCGCCCCCGATGAGACCGGGGAGCTGTTTTTT. The rearrangement joins TRBV7-9 to TRBJ2-2; D not resolved. This CDR3 region has 16 residues. The V and J ends lost 8 bases and 5 bases respectively, with 21 bases between them. The germline CDR1 and CDR2 sequences are SEHNR and FQNEAQ (reference sequence).

The chain combines TRBV5-1 with TRBJ1-1; unclear D gene. Germline values: CDR1 SGHRS, CDR2 YFSETQ. This CDR3 is 15 amino acids long. The V end lost 1 base, the J end lost 4 bases, and 14 bases lay between the germline ends. Here the CDR3 DNA reads TGCGCCAGCAGCTTGACGACTGATTGGGGCACTGAAGCTTTCTTT. Its protein is CASSLTTDWGTEAFF.

This chain links TRBV6-5 with TRBJ1-3; no firm D call. The germline V gene encodes CDR1 MNHEY and CDR2 SVGAGI. Between the trimmed V and J ends, which lost 7 bases and 1 base, there was a span of 11 bases. The CDR3 consists of 14 residues. The CDR3 here is CASTDFGSGNTIYF. The DNA of the CDR3 is TGTGCCAGCACGGACTTCGGGTCTGGAAACACCATATATTTT.

In DNA, the CDR3 is TGTGCCACCAGCCTAGGCGGCCGTGAAGCTTTCTTT. This translates into CATSLGGREAFF. V and J are TRBV27 and TRBJ1-1; D is ambiguous. Germline V gene data show CDR1 as MNHEY and CDR2 as SMNVEV (reference sequence). V lost 10 bases and J 7 bases, leaving 16 bases between the germline ends. The CDR3 has 12 residues.

The rearrangement links TRBV28 to TRBJ2-2, with D possibly matching TRBD1 (6 bases). The V end was cut by 4 bases, the J end by 5 bases, with 14 bases between. From germline, CDR1 is MDHEN and CDR2 SYDVKM. This CDR3 contains 15 residues. DNA of the CDR3: TGTGCCAGCAGTTCAGAGGACAGAAGGACCGGGGAGCTGTTTTTT. Its translation: CASSSEDRRTGELFF.

The V and J genes are TRBV19 and TRBJ2-1; D is undetermined. This CDR3 has 11 residues. Germline CDR1 and CDR2: LNHDA and SQIVND (reference sequence). Trimming took 2 bases from V and 8 from J, leaving 4 bases between them. CDR3 protein: CASSINYEQFF. Written as DNA, the CDR3 is TGTGCCAGTAGTATAAACTATGAGCAGTTCTTC.

The genes are TRBV6-1 and TRBJ1-4; no clear D. This CDR3 is 12 amino acids long. V lost 11 bases, J lost 8 bases, and 15 bases lay in between. Germline assignment: CDR1 MNHNS and CDR2 SASEGT. The DNA of the CDR3 is TGTGCCTCCCGGGAATCACGGGAAAAACTGTTTTTT. It yields the protein CASRESREKLFF.

V and J are TRBV4-3 and TRBJ2-3; 7 nucleotides agree with TRBD1. J gave up 3 bases and V 4 bases, and 1 base lay outside the gene matches. This CDR3 spans 13 amino acids. Germline loops: CDR1 LGHNA, CDR2 YSLEER. The CDR3 reads CASSLDRTDTQYF. CDR3 DNA sequence: TGCGCCAGCAGCCTGGACAGGACAGATACGCAGTATTTT.